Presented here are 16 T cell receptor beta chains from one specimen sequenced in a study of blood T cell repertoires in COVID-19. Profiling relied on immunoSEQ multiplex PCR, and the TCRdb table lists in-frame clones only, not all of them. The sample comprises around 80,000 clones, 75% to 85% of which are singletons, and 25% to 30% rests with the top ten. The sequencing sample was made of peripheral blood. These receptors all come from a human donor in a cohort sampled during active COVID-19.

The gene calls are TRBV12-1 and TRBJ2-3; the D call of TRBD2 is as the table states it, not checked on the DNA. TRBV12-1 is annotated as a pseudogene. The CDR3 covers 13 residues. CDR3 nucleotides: TGTGCCAGCAGCCTTCCGGAGGCAGATACGCAGTATTTT. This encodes CASSLPEADTQYF.

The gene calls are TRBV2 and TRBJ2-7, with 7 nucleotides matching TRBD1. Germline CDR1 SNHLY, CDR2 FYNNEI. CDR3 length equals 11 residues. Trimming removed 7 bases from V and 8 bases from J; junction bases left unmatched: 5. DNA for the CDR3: TGTGCCAGCAAGGGACAGCGTAAGCAGTACTTC. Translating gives CASKGQRKQYF.

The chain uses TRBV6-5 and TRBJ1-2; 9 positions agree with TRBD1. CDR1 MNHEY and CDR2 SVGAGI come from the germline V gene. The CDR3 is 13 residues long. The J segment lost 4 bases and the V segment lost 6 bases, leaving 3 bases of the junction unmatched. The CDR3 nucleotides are TGTGCCAGCAGCAACAGGGGGCTCTATGGCTACACCTTC. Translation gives CASSNRGLYGYTF.

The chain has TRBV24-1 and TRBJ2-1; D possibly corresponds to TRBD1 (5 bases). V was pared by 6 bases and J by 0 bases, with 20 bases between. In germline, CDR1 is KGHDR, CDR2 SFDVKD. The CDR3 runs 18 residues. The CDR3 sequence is CATSKWPGSQSSYNEQFF. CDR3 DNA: TGTGCCACCAGTAAGTGGCCAGGGTCCCAAAGCTCCTACAATGAGCAGTTCTTC.

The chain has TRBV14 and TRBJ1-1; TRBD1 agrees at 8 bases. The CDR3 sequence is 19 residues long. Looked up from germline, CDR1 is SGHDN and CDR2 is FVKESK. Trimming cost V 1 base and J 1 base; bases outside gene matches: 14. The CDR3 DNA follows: TGTGCCAGCAGCCAAGGCCGGGTTAAGGACAGGGAGGGGAACACTGAAGCTTTCTTT. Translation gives CASSQGRVKDREGNTEAFF.

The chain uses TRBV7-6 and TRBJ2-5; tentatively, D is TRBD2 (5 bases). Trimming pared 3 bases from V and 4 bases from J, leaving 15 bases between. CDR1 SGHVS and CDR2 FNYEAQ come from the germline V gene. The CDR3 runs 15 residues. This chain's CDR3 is CASSLPSQYRETQYF. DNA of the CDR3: TGTGCCAGCAGCTTGCCTAGCCAATACCGAGAGACCCAGTACTTC.

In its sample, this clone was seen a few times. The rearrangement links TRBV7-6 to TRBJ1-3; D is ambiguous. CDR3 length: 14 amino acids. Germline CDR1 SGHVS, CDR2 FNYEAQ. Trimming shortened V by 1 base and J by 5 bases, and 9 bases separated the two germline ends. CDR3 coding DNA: TGTGCCAGCAGCTTAGACGGTCCTCGAAACACCATATATTTT. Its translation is CASSLDGPRNTIYF.

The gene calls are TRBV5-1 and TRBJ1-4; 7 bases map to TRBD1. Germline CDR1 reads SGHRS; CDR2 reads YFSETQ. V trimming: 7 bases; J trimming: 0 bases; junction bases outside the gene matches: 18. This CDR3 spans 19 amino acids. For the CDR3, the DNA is TGCGCCAGCGCACGGGGGAAGACAGGGAGTACCCCAACTAATGAAAAACTGTTTTTT. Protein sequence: CASARGKTGSTPTNEKLFF.

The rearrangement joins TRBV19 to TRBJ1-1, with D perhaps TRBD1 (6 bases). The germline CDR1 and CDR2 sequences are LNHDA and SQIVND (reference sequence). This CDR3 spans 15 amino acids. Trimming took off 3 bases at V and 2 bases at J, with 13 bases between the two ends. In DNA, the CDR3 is TGTGCCAGTAGTATGTACAGGGAGGGTAACACTGAAGCTTTCTTT. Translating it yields CASSMYREGNTEAFF.

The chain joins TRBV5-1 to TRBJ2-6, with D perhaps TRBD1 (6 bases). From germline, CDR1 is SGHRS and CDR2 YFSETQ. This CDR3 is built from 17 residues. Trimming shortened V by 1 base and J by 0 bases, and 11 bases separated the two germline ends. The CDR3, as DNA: TGCGCCAGCAGCTTGCAGGGGATAACCTCTGGGGCCAACGTCCTGACTTTC. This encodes CASSLQGITSGANVLTF.

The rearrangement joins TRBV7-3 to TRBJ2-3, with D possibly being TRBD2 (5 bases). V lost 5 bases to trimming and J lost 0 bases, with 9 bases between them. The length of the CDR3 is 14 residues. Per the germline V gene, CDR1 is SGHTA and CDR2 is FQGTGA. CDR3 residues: CASSAGLSTDTQYF. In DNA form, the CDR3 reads TGTGCCAGCAGCGCCGGACTGAGCACAGATACGCAGTATTTT.

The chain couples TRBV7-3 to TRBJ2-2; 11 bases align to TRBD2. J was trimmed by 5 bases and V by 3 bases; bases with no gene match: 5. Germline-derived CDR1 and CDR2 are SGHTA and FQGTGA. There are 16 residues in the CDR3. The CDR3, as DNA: TGTGCCAGCAGCTTTGCTAGCGGGGGGACGACCGGGGAGCTGTTTTTT. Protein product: CASSFASGGTTGELFF. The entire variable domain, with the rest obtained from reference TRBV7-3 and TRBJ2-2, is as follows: GAGVSQTPSNKVTEKGKYVELRCDPISGHTALYWYRQSLGQGPEFLIYFQGTGAADDSGLPNDRFFAVRPEGSVSTLKIQRTERGDSAVYLCASSFASGGTTGELFFGEGSRLTVL.

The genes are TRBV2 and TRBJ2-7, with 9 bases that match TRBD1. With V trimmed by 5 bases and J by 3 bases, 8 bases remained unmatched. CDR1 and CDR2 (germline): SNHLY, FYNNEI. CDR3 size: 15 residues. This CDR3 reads CASSKNGQGIYEQYF. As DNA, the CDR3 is TGTGCCAGCAGTAAAAACGGACAGGGGATCTACGAGCAGTACTTC. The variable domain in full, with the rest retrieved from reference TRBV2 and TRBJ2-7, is EPEVTQTPSHQVTQMGQEVILRCVPISNHLYFYWYRQILGQKVEFLVSFYNNEISEKSEIFDDQFSVERPDGSNFTLKIRSTKLEDSAMYFCASSKNGQGIYEQYFGPGTRLTVT.

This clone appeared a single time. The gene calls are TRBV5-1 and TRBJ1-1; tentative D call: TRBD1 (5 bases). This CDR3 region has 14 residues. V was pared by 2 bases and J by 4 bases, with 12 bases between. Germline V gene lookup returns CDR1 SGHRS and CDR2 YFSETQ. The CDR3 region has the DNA TGCGCCAGCAGCTTTACAGGAGTGGGCACTGAAGCTTTCTTT. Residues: CASSFTGVGTEAFF.

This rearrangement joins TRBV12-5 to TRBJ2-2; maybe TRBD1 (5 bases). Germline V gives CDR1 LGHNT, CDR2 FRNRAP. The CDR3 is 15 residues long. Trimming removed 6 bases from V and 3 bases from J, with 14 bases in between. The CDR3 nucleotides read TGTGCTAGTGGGACCGACAGAAGACACACCGGGGAGCTGTTTTTT. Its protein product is CASGTDRRHTGELFF. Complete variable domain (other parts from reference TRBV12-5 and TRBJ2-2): DARVTQTPRHKVTEMGQEVTMRCQPILGHNTVFWYRQTMMQGLELLAYFRNRAPLDDSGMPKDRFSAEMPDATLATLKIQPSEPRDSAVYFCASGTDRRHTGELFFGEGSRLTVL.

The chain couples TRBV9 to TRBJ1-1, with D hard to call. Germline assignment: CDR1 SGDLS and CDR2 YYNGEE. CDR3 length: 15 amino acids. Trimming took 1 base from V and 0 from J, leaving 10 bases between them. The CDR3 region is CASSVFPGMNTEAFF. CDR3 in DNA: TGTGCCAGCAGCGTATTTCCGGGAATGAACACTGAAGCTTTCTTT.